This passage covers 26 T cell receptor beta chains from one sample sequenced in a study of early T cells in non-severe SARS-CoV-2 infection. TCRdb redid the calling of the 5' RACE reads with MiXCR, one entry per CDR3 protein. The sample lists tens of thousands of distinct CDR3 sequences; over 9% were seen once. Input material: whole blood. The receptors here all came from an adult who was a healthcare worker with PCR-confirmed SARS-CoV-2 infection or an uninfected control (not recorded which).

This clonotype was counted ten times or more. The CDR3 loop reads CASSTARIWAQPQHF. The CDR3 bases are TGTGCCAGCAGTACCGCTAGAATTTGGGCTCAGCCCCAGCATTTT. The chain combines TRBV28 with TRBJ1-5; D remains ambiguous. CDR3 length: 15 residues. Germline CDR1 is MDHEN and CDR2 is SYDVKM. V lost 5 bases to trimming and J lost 6 bases, with 17 bases between them.

This clonotype was detected only a few times. The V and J genes are TRBV12-3 or TRBV12-4 and TRBJ2-1, with D perhaps matching TRBD1 (6 bases). Between the trimmed V and J ends, which lost 4 bases and 6 bases, there was a span of 10 bases. This CDR3 is 13 amino acids long. The CDR3 nucleotides read TGTGCCAGCAGTTCCCGGACAGTCAATGAGCAGTTCTTC. Protein sequence: CASSSRTVNEQFF.

In this sample, this clonotype turned up many times. The chain joins TRBV14 to TRBJ1-5; D is possibly TRBD1 (5 bases). This CDR3 is built from 14 residues. Germline CDR1 SGHDN, CDR2 FVKESK. Trimming cost V 1 base and J 5 bases, with 9 bases left between them. The CDR3: CASSQVGPHQPQHF. CDR3 coding DNA: TGTGCCAGCAGCCAAGTGGGACCCCATCAGCCCCAGCATTTT.

In its sample, this clonotype was seen many times. V gene TRBV5-1 combines with J gene TRBJ2-7; 7 bases agree with TRBD2. The CDR3 is made up of 14 amino acids. CDR1 and CDR2 from the germline V gene are SGHRS and YFSETQ. Germline trimming cut 3 bases from V and 6 bases from J; bases unmatched to any gene: 9. CDR3 sequence reads: CASSSSGVRGEQYF. The DNA for the CDR3 is TGCGCCAGCAGCTCGAGCGGGGTTCGGGGCGAGCAGTACTTC.

This clonotype was counted only a few times. V gene TRBV5-4 combines with J gene TRBJ1-1, with D maybe TRBD1 (5 bases). Trimming removed 5 bases from V and 1 base from J, with 12 bases in between. This CDR3 comprises 14 residues. In germline, CDR1 is SGHNT, CDR2 YYREEE (reference sequence). The CDR3 region has the DNA TGTGCCAGCAGGCTGGGACCGGCGAACACTGAAGCTTTCTTT. It translates to CASRLGPANTEAFF. The full variable domain, with the rest looked up from reference TRBV5-4 and TRBJ1-1, is ETGVTQSPTHLIKTRGQQVTLRCSSQSGHNTVSWYQQALGQGPQFIFQYYREEENGRGNFPPRFSGLQFPNYSSELNVNALELDDSALYLCASRLGPANTEAFFGQGTRLTVV.

This clonotype appeared a few times. This CDR3 reads CSATAGGSVDTQYF. Written as DNA, the CDR3 is TGCAGTGCTACGGCTGGGGGTTCGGTTGATACGCAGTATTTT. The chain couples TRBV20-1 to TRBJ2-3; D tentatively fits TRBD1 or TRBD2 (5 bases each). This CDR3 is 14 amino acids long. Deletions cut 4 bases from V and 6 bases from J, with 17 bases between. Germline V lookup: CDR1 DFQATT, CDR2 SNEGSKA (reference sequence).

The chain employs TRBV7-8 and TRBJ2-7; D perhaps matches TRBD2 (7 bases). The CDR3 runs 15 residues. In germline, CDR1 is SGHVS, CDR2 FQNEAQ. The V end was cut by 4 bases, the J end by 7 bases, with 20 bases between. The CDR3 bases are TGTGCCAGCAGCTCGAGTGGAGGGGGGGCGAGAGAGCAGTACTTC. It is translated as CASSSSGGGAREQYF.

This clonotype was seen repeatedly, ten times or more. The chain employs TRBV27 and TRBJ2-4; weak D call: TRBD1 (5 bases). Trimming took off 2 bases at V and 1 base at J, with 6 bases between the two ends. Germline V CDR1 and CDR2: MNHEY, SMNVEV (reference sequence). CDR3 length equals 14 residues. CDR3 sequence: CASSLDSAKNIQYF. The DNA for the CDR3 is TGTGCCAGCAGTTTAGACAGCGCCAAAAACATTCAGTACTTC.

This clonotype showed up just a few times. The chain joins TRBV7-6 to TRBJ2-5; D is possibly TRBD1 or TRBD2 (6 bases each). Trimming shortened V by 2 bases and J by 5 bases, and 15 bases separated the two germline ends. Germline V gives CDR1 SGHVS, CDR2 FNYEAQ. The CDR3 consists of 15 residues. CDR3 region: CASSLWGARDETQYF. DNA for the CDR3: TGTGCCAGCAGCTTATGGGGGGCTAGAGATGAGACCCAGTACTTC.

This clonotype showed up many times. The V gene is TRBV10-3, the J gene TRBJ2-3; tentatively, D is TRBD2 (7 bases). The CDR3 is 15 amino acids. The germline V gene encodes CDR1 ENHRY and CDR2 SYGVKD. The V gene lost 4 bases and the J gene lost 8 bases, with 19 bases spanning the gap. The CDR3 DNA follows: TGTGCCATCAGTGCGGCGGGGGCCCCCCAGGGTACGCAGTATTTT. This translates into CAISAAGAPQGTQYF.

This clonotype was picked up many times. The V gene is TRBV6-5, the J gene TRBJ2-6, with 7 bases fitting TRBD1. The CDR3 has 15 amino acids. Germline CDR1 MNHEY, CDR2 SVGAGI. The trim removed 4 bases at V and 1 base at J, leaving 1 base unmatched. The CDR3 coding sequence is TGTGCCAGCAGTTCGGGACAGTCTGGGGCCAACGTCCTGACTTTC. Encoded protein: CASSSGQSGANVLTF.

This clonotype came up a few times. CDR3 in amino acids: CASTMGDEQFF. The CDR3 coding sequence is TGTGCCAGCACCATGGGAGATGAGCAGTTCTTC. V gene TRBV25-1 combines with J gene TRBJ2-1; D possibly corresponds to TRBD2 (5 bases). The V gene's germline CDR1 is MGHDK and CDR2 SYGVNS. This CDR3 spans 11 amino acids. V dropped 7 bases and J dropped 8 bases, with 9 bases sitting between them.

A few counts support this clonotype. The chain uses TRBV29-1 and TRBJ1-2; D is undetermined. V lost 6 bases, J lost 2 bases, and 16 bases lay in between. This CDR3 contains 14 residues. CDR1 and CDR2 (germline): SQVTM, ANQGSEA. In DNA form, the CDR3 reads TGCAGCGTAGACTCTTCGGGGAGAAACTATGGCTACACCTTC. The encoded protein is CSVDSSGRNYGYTF.

At least ten counts were recorded for this clonotype. The DNA of the CDR3 is TGTGCCAGCAGCTACGGGGCTGACACAGATACGCAGTATTTT. Encoded protein: CASSYGADTDTQYF. The gene calls are TRBV7-9 and TRBJ2-3; TRBD1 or TRBD2 may be the D gene (5 bases each). Germline V CDR1 and CDR2: SEHNR, FQNEAQ (reference sequence). Trimming stripped 4 bases from V and 2 bases from J, with 10 bases between. The CDR3 is 14 amino acids.

The rearrangement uses TRBV9 and TRBJ2-5; D could derive from TRBD1 or TRBD2 (5 bases each). Germline V gene sequence: CDR1 SGDLS, CDR2 YYNGEE. The length of the CDR3 is 14 residues. Between the trimmed V and J ends, which lost 0 bases and 5 bases, there was a span of 11 bases. The CDR3 sequence: CASSVEVEGETQYF. CDR3 bases: TGTGCCAGCAGCGTAGAAGTAGAGGGGGAGACCCAGTACTTC.

This clonotype was counted many times. This chain uses TRBV20-1 with TRBJ1-6, with 7 bases identical to TRBD1. Germline V CDR1 and CDR2: DFQATT, SNEGSKA (reference sequence). The CDR3 is 16 amino acids. Trimming removed 6 bases from V and 8 bases from J; junction bases left unmatched: 16. The chain's CDR3 is CSAQNYLRQGDSPLHF. In DNA form, the CDR3 reads TGCAGTGCACAGAACTATCTGCGCCAGGGGGATTCACCCCTCCACTTT.

Concerning this clonotype itself: One end of the junction does not line up with germline, which may come from a read error. The chain joins TRBV6-1 to TRBJ2-7, with D tentatively TRBD1 (6 bases). The germline V gene has CDR1 MNHNS and CDR2 SASEGT. The CDR3 loop spans 13 amino acids. The DNA for the CDR3 is TGTGCCAGCAGTGATTCGTACAGGGCTTTCTGGAGGTTC. This sequence encodes CASSDSYRAFWRF.

V is TRBV3-2 and J is TRBJ2-7; the table calls TRBD2, which could not be checked here. TRBV3-2 is noted as a pseudogene. There are 21 residues in the CDR3. The DNA of the CDR3 is TGTGCCAGCAGCCGCCTGCTCCCGGGACTAAAACAGCATCTAAGCTCCTACGAGCAGTACTTC. Its protein is CASSRLLPGLKQHLSSYEQYF.

The gene calls are TRBV7-2 and TRBJ2-4, with D possibly TRBD1 on 6 matching bases. CDR1 and CDR2 from the germline V gene are SGHTA and FQGNSA. The V end was cut by 5 bases, the J end by 12 bases, with 17 bases between. CDR3 length equals 13 residues. Here the CDR3 DNA reads TGTGCCAGCAGCGCCTCGACCGGGACAACTCAGTACTTC. Protein product: CASSASTGTTQYF.

The rearrangement uses TRBV12-3 or TRBV12-4 and TRBJ2-1, with TRBD1 matching over 7 bases. The CDR3 is 14 amino acids. Losses at the gene ends were 3 bases for V and 8 bases for J; bases not matched to a gene: 7. CDR3 DNA: TGTGCCAGCAGTTTGGGACAGAGAAACGATGAGCAGTTCTTC. Translated, it gives CASSLGQRNDEQFF.

This clonotype was observed a handful of times. This chain connects TRBV18 to TRBJ2-7; D is uncertain. The ends were cut back, 2 bases at V and 3 bases at J, with 11 bases in the middle. Germline V gene data show CDR1 as KGHSH and CDR2 as LQKENI. CDR3 length equals 14 residues. The CDR3 spells CASSPTSSIYEQYF. The CDR3 DNA is TGTGCCAGCTCACCAACTTCTTCGATCTACGAGCAGTACTTC.

This clonotype was counted a few times. The chain has TRBV20-1 and TRBJ2-1; no definite D call. Germline assignment: CDR1 DFQATT and CDR2 SNEGSKA (reference sequence). The CDR3 is made up of 11 amino acids. The CDR3 DNA follows: TGCACGGCGGCGCGTCCGGCGGAGCAGTTCTTC. Its translation is CTAARPAEQFF.

This clonotype has at least ten counts. The chain uses TRBV27 and TRBJ2-3; TRBD1 is a possible D gene (5 bases). V was trimmed by 2 bases and J by 2 bases, leaving 11 bases between them. Germline-derived CDR1 and CDR2 are MNHEY and SMNVEV (reference sequence). The CDR3 spans 15 residues. The CDR3: CASSLGAGNTDTQYF. The CDR3 nucleotides are TGTGCCAGCAGTTTAGGGGCAGGTAACACAGATACGCAGTATTTT.

The V gene is TRBV4-1, the J gene TRBJ2-3; 12 bases match TRBD2. Unmatched junction bases numbered 6, after V lost 2 bases and J lost 3 bases. Germline assignment: CDR1 MGHRA and CDR2 YSYEKL. CDR3 length equals 17 residues. CDR3 in amino acids: CASSQPRTSGATDTQYF. The CDR3 bases are TGCGCCAGCAGCCAACCAAGGACTAGCGGGGCGACAGATACGCAGTATTTT.

This clonotype was picked up many times. J is TRBJ2-2 and V is TRBV14; possibly TRBD1 for D (5 bases). There are 15 residues in the CDR3. V shed 0 bases and J shed 7 bases, with 12 bases lying between them. CDR1 and CDR2 from the germline V gene are SGHDN and FVKESK. The CDR3 sequence: CASSQDSRVYGELFF. CDR3 DNA: TGTGCCAGCAGCCAAGACTCCAGGGTCTACGGGGAGCTGTTTTTT. Drawing the rest from reference TRBV14 and TRBJ2-2, the complete variable domain is EAGVTQFPSHSVIEKGQTVTLRCDPISGHDNLYWYRRVMGKEIKFLLHFVKESKQDESGMPNNRFLAERTGGTYSTLKVQPAELEDSGVYFCASSQDSRVYGELFFGEGSRLTVL.

The V and J genes are TRBV29-1 and TRBJ2-3, with D possibly matching TRBD1 (6 bases). The length of the CDR3 is 10 residues. V shed 7 bases and J shed 6 bases, with 8 bases lying between them. Germline-derived CDR1 and CDR2 are SQVTM and ANQGSEA. CDR3 in amino acids: CSGGQDTQYF. CDR3 DNA: TGCAGCGGGGGGCAGGATACGCAGTATTTT.